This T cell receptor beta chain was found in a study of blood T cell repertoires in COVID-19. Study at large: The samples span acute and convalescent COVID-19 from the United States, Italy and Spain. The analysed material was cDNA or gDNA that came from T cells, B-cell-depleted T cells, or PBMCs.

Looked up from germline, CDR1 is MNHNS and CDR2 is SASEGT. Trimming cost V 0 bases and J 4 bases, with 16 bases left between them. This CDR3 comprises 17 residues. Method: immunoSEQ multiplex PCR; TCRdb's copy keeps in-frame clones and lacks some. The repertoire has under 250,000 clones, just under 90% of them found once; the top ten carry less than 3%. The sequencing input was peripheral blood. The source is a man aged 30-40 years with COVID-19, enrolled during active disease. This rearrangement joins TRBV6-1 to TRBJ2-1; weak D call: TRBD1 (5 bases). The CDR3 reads CASSEAHPIDRYNEQFF. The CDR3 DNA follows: TGTGCCAGCAGTGAAGCCCACCCAATAGACAGATACAATGAGCAGTTCTTC.